The 5 T cell receptor beta chains below come from one sample, sequenced in a study of blood T cell repertoires in COVID-19. Profiling relied on immunoSEQ multiplex PCR, and the TCRdb table lists in-frame clones only, not all of them. The table lists about 120,000 clones, about nine tenths of them singletons. Sequencing input: peripheral blood. The receptors here all came from a human donor with active COVID-19. The donor label of this sample is uncertain.

The chain is built from TRBV23-1 and TRBJ1-2, with TRBD1 matching over 8 bases. TRBV23-1 is given ORF status, its function remaining uncertain. The CDR3 has 17 residues. V lost 4 bases and J lost 6; bases outside the gene matches: 16. The CDR3 here is CASSRIRSGQGGDGYTF. In DNA, the CDR3 is TGCGCCAGCAGTCGAATTAGGTCTGGACAGGGAGGTGATGGCTACACCTTC.

J is TRBJ2-6 and V is TRBV19; possible D gene TRBD1, 6 bases. This CDR3 has 17 residues. Germline CDR1 and CDR2: LNHDA and SQIVND (reference sequence). Trimming left V 3 bases short and J 0 bases short, with 12 bases between. The CDR3 DNA sequence: TGTGCCAGTAGTATGAAGGGGGTTCGCTCTGGGGCCAACGTCCTGACTTTC. Its protein is CASSMKGVRSGANVLTF.

The rearrangement joins TRBV7-8 to TRBJ1-2; D is perhaps TRBD1 (5 bases). The CDR3 totals 13 residues. Germline V lookup: CDR1 SGHVS, CDR2 FQNEAQ. The V and J ends lost 5 bases and 8 bases respectively, with 15 bases between them. DNA of the CDR3: TGTGCCAGCAGCCCCGTGGGGGGGTACGGCTACACCTTC. Amino acid sequence: CASSPVGGYGYTF.

The rearrangement joins TRBV7-3 to TRBJ2-1; 12 bases align to TRBD1. CDR3 length: 17 residues. V lost 4 bases, J lost 5 bases, and 9 bases stayed unmatched. Germline-derived CDR1 and CDR2 are SGHTA and FQGTGA. The CDR3 protein is CASSSLPGQGAHNEQFF. As DNA, the CDR3 is TGTGCCAGCAGCTCCCTGCCGGGACAGGGGGCCCACAATGAGCAGTTCTTC.

The chain employs TRBV11-3 and TRBJ2-1; D perhaps matches TRBD2 (5 bases). Trimming removed 4 bases at V and 5 bases at J, with 15 bases between. CDR1 and CDR2 (germline): SGHNT, YENEEA. This CDR3 region has 15 residues. This CDR3 is CASSSYPGRDNEQFF. CDR3 nucleotides: TGTGCCAGCAGCTCCTACCCGGGAAGGGACAATGAGCAGTTCTTC.